These 28 T cell receptor beta chains were sequenced from one sample in a study of identical twins. TCRdb reprocessed the 5' RACE reads via MiXCR and lists one record per CDR3 protein. Of approximately 600,000 distinct CDR3 sequences listed, 9.6% are singletons. The sample was also linked to a second study, of yellow fever vaccine responses in identical twins.

The sequencing input was PBMCs. Receptors were obtained from a woman under 30 in good health.

This clonotype was observed at least ten times. This chain connects TRBV7-9 to TRBJ2-1, with D possibly TRBD1 on 6 matching bases. With 4 bases removed from V and 0 bases from J, the gap between germline ends came to 13 bases. CDR3 length: 16 residues. Germline loops: CDR1 SEHNR, CDR2 FQNEAQ (reference sequence). The CDR3 loop is CASSSPGQPSYNEQFF. The CDR3 bases are TGTGCCAGCAGCTCCCCGGGACAACCCTCCTACAATGAGCAGTTCTTC.

This clonotype has a count of ten or more. The V and J genes are TRBV7-2 and TRBJ2-7, with a tentative D call TRBD2 (6 bases). The germline CDR1 and CDR2 sequences are SGHTA and FQGNSA. The CDR3 totals 13 residues. V lost 1 base and J 2 bases, leaving 6 bases between the germline ends. In DNA, the CDR3 is TGTGCCAGCAGCTTAGGGGAGGCCTACGAGCAGTACTTC. It codes for CASSLGEAYEQYF.

In its sample, this clonotype was seen a few times. This chain links TRBV7-9 with TRBJ2-7; D may be TRBD1 or TRBD2 (6 bases each). The germline V and J ends were trimmed by 1 base and 1 base, with 11 bases remaining between them. Germline V CDR1 and CDR2: SEHNR, FQNEAQ (reference sequence). The CDR3 length is 15 residues. The CDR3 nucleotides read TGTGCCAGCAGCTTAGAGGGGGGCATATCCTACGAGCAGTACTTC. Translation gives CASSLEGGISYEQYF.

This clonotype was picked up a small number of times. This chain links TRBV2 with TRBJ2-5; tentatively, D is TRBD2 (5 bases). Trimming pared 2 bases from V and 0 bases from J, leaving 10 bases between. CDR1 and CDR2 from the germline V gene are SNHLY and FYNNEI. The CDR3 spans 15 residues. The CDR3 sequence: CASSESAEYQETQYF. In nucleotides, the CDR3 is TGTGCCAGCAGTGAATCAGCGGAGTACCAAGAGACCCAGTACTTC.

The V gene is TRBV15, the J gene TRBJ2-7, with unresolved D. Germline CDR1 reads LNHNV; CDR2 reads YYDKDF (reference sequence). This CDR3 spans 11 amino acids. V gave up 0 bases and J gave up 7 bases, with 4 bases separating them. Here the CDR3 DNA reads TGTGCCACCAGCAGAGATAAGGAGCAGTACTTC. It yields the protein CATSRDKEQYF. Full variable domain (missing parts from reference TRBV15 and TRBJ2-7): DAMVIQNPRYQVTQFGKPVTLSCSQTLNHNVMYWYQQKSSQAPKLLFHYYDKDFNNEADTPDNFQSRRPNTSFCFLDIRSPGLGDTAMYLCATSRDKEQYFGPGTRLTVT.

This clonotype has a count of ten or more. The genes are TRBV5-1 and TRBJ1-1; possibly TRBD1 for D (6 bases). This CDR3 has 15 residues. In germline, CDR1 is SGHRS, CDR2 YFSETQ. Trimming stripped 4 bases from V and 1 base from J, with 14 bases between. The CDR3 sequence: CASSPEGQQNTEAFF. CDR3 DNA: TGCGCCAGCAGCCCGGAAGGACAGCAGAACACTGAAGCTTTCTTT.

This clonotype was recorded a few times. The chain has TRBV20-1 and TRBJ2-7; TRBD2 matches at 13 bases. Germline values: CDR1 DFQATT, CDR2 SNEGSKA (reference sequence). The CDR3 is 15 residues long. V was clipped by 3 bases and J by 2 bases; unmatched bases: 4. In nucleotides, the CDR3 is TGCAGTGCTAGGACTAGCGGGAGGTCCCCCTACGAGCAGTACTTC. Amino acids: CSARTSGRSPYEQYF.

This rearrangement joins TRBV7-2 to TRBJ2-7; TRBD1 matches at 7 bases. CDR3 length: 14 amino acids. The germline V gene has CDR1 SGHTA and CDR2 FQGNSA. Trimming removed 2 bases from V and 4 bases from J; junction bases left unmatched: 5. This CDR3 reads CASSLMRQGYEQYF. CDR3 in DNA: TGTGCCAGCAGCTTAATGAGACAGGGTTACGAGCAGTACTTC.

The rearrangement links TRBV11-2 to TRBJ2-2, with 9 bases aligning to TRBD1. In germline, CDR1 is SGHAT, CDR2 FQNNGV. J gave up 2 bases and V 5 bases, and 12 bases lay outside the gene matches. This CDR3 is 18 amino acids long. CDR3 nucleotide sequence: TGTGCCAGCAGCCCCCCAGGGGGACAGGGACGAAACACCGGGGAGCTGTTTTTT. Translation: CASSPPGGQGRNTGELFF.

This clonotype was seen a handful of times. The chain has TRBV29-1 and TRBJ2-3; no clear D. The CDR3 is 12 residues long. Germline V lookup: CDR1 SQVTM, CDR2 ANQGSEA. Trimming removed 7 bases from V and 1 base from J, with 9 bases in between. As DNA, the CDR3 is TGCAGCGCTACGCCTCGCACAGATACGCAGTATTTT. This translates into CSATPRTDTQYF.

J is TRBJ2-7 and V is TRBV7-2; 7 bases agree with TRBD1. The CDR3 has 13 residues. V dropped 5 bases and J dropped 5; count of bases not matched to a gene: 6. Germline-derived CDR1 and CDR2 are SGHTA and FQGNSA. The CDR3 DNA reads TGTGCCAGCAGCACATGGGGACAGAACGAGCAGTACTTC. Translated: CASSTWGQNEQYF.

The chain joins TRBV20-1 to TRBJ2-1, with a tentative D call TRBD2 (6 bases). The CDR3 is made up of 16 amino acids. Germline assignment: CDR1 DFQATT and CDR2 SNEGSKA (reference sequence). The V end lost 3 bases, the J end lost 7 bases, and 22 bases lay between the germline ends. CDR3 in DNA: TGCAGTGCTAGCGCCCGGGAGCGTTTAAGGTTGAATGAGCAGTTCTTC. As protein: CSASARERLRLNEQFF.

The gene calls are TRBV2 and TRBJ2-6, with D possibly being TRBD2 (6 bases). Germline lookup yields CDR1 SNHLY and CDR2 FYNNEI. With 4 bases removed from V and 7 bases from J, the gap between germline ends came to 14 bases. There are 15 residues in the CDR3. This CDR3 is CASSGGVLRANVLTF. The CDR3 DNA follows: TGTGCCAGCAGTGGGGGGGTTCTTAGAGCCAACGTCCTGACTTTC.

This clonotype appeared a few times. J is TRBJ2-2 and V is TRBV5-1; no clear D. Germline assignment: CDR1 SGHRS and CDR2 YFSETQ. The V gene lost 0 bases and the J gene lost 7 bases, with 10 bases spanning the gap. The CDR3 runs to 14 residues. The CDR3, as DNA: TGCGCCAGCAGCTTGGCCAAGGGATTCGGGGAGCTGTTTTTT. Protein: CASSLAKGFGELFF.

The gene calls are TRBV19 and TRBJ1-3; D is uncertain. The CDR3 runs 15 residues. CDR1 LNHDA and CDR2 SQIVND come from the germline V gene (reference sequence). V dropped 4 bases and J dropped 0 bases, with 10 bases sitting between them. In DNA, the CDR3 is TGTGCCAGTAGTACCCCGGGGAGCTCTGGAAACACCATATATTTT. Translation: CASSTPGSSGNTIYF.

This clonotype was seen many times. The chain joins TRBV12-3 or TRBV12-4 to TRBJ2-7; maybe TRBD2 (6 bases). The CDR3 runs 15 residues. Deletions cut 7 bases from V and 0 bases from J, with 16 bases between. CDR3 sequence: CASKPPGLNSYEQYF. CDR3 in DNA: TGTGCCAGCAAACCTCCGGGACTGAACTCCTACGAGCAGTACTTC.

This clonotype has more than one count but fewer than ten. The chain links TRBV6-5 to TRBJ2-7, with 9 positions matching TRBD1. CDR3 length: 14 amino acids. With 2 bases clipped from V and 6 bases from J, the junction kept 5 bases outside the gene matches. Germline values: CDR1 MNHEY, CDR2 SVGAGI. The DNA for the CDR3 is TGTGCCAGCAGTTACGGACAGGGGCGGGGCGAGCAGTACTTC. This translates into CASSYGQGRGEQYF.

The J gene is TRBJ2-1, the V gene TRBV19; 8 bases are shared with TRBD1. Germline values: CDR1 LNHDA, CDR2 SQIVND (reference sequence). CDR3 size: 14 residues. V dropped 6 bases and J dropped 5; count of bases not matched to a gene: 6. The DNA for the CDR3 is TGTGCCAGTAGGCTCTGGGACAGGCACAATGAGCAGTTCTTC. Amino acid sequence: CASRLWDRHNEQFF.

The sample holds many counts of this clonotype. The J gene is TRBJ1-2, the V gene TRBV29-1; D not resolved. Germline CDR1 SQVTM, CDR2 ANQGSEA. This CDR3 contains 11 residues. V was trimmed by 4 bases and J by 6 bases, leaving 9 bases between them. For the CDR3, the DNA is TGCAGCGTTGGAGGGTCGGATGGCTACACCTTC. This codes for CSVGGSDGYTF.

This clonotype was seen more than once but under ten times. The rearrangement links TRBV24-1 to TRBJ2-1; tentatively, D is TRBD2 (6 bases). The germline V gene has CDR1 KGHDR and CDR2 SFDVKD. V was clipped by 4 bases and J by 4 bases, with 10 bases between them. The CDR3 has 14 residues. CDR3 amino acids: CATSEASDYNEQFF. DNA for the CDR3: TGTGCCACCAGTGAGGCTAGCGATTACAATGAGCAGTTCTTC.

This clonotype was found many times. The chain carries TRBV7-3 and TRBJ1-6; no clear D. V was clipped by 3 bases and J by 0 bases, with 3 bases between them. Germline lookup yields CDR1 SGHTA and CDR2 FQGTGA. The CDR3 spans 14 residues. The CDR3 spells CASSLLSYNSPLHF. The DNA of the CDR3 is TGTGCCAGCAGCTTGCTCTCCTATAATTCACCCCTCCACTTT.

This clonotype occurred a few times. The genes are TRBV18 and TRBJ2-7, with D perhaps TRBD2 (5 bases). This CDR3 region has 14 residues. Trimming left V 1 base short and J 3 bases short, with 10 bases between. Per germline, CDR1 KGHSH and CDR2 LQKENI. Written as DNA, the CDR3 is TGTGCCAGCTCACCACAAGGACTCAACTACGAGCAGTACTTC. Its protein is CASSPQGLNYEQYF.

This clonotype occurred many times. The J gene is TRBJ2-6, the V gene TRBV5-1; 8 bases map to TRBD1. Looked up from germline, CDR1 is SGHRS and CDR2 is YFSETQ. Unmatched junction bases numbered 6, after V lost 4 bases and J lost 0 bases. The CDR3 sequence is 17 residues long. In DNA, the CDR3 is TGCGCCAGCAGCCAGACAGGGGTCTCCTCTGGGGCCAACGTCCTGACTTTC. Its translation is CASSQTGVSSGANVLTF.

The chain carries TRBV5-5 and TRBJ1-5; D not resolved. Per the germline V gene, CDR1 is SGHKS and CDR2 is YYEKEE (reference sequence). The V and J ends lost 5 bases and 11 bases respectively, with 11 bases between them. The CDR3 length is 11 residues. The DNA of the CDR3 is TGTGCCAGCAGTCCCAAGGCCGCCCAGCATTTT. Its translation is CASSPKAAQHF.

This clonotype was seen repeatedly, ten times or more. The chain couples TRBV18 to TRBJ2-2; 10 nucleotides match TRBD2. Germline CDR1 reads KGHSH; CDR2 reads LQKENI. The CDR3 consists of 16 residues. Unmatched junction bases numbered 1, after V lost 0 bases and J lost 3 bases. The CDR3 loop is CASSPPLAGDTGELFF. CDR3 DNA sequence: TGTGCCAGCTCACCACCCCTAGCGGGAGACACCGGGGAGCTGTTTTTT.

In its sample, this clonotype was seen many times. The chain uses TRBV3-1 and TRBJ2-3; the D is unclear. Trimming took off 1 base at V and 0 bases at J, with 11 bases between the two ends. Germline values: CDR1 LGHDT, CDR2 YNNKEL (reference sequence). The CDR3 contains 16 residues. The CDR3 here is CASSQGVRASTDTQYF. As DNA, the CDR3 is TGTGCCAGCAGCCAAGGGGTTAGAGCTAGCACAGATACGCAGTATTTT.

This clonotype turned up a few times. This sequence joins TRBV6-1 and TRBJ2-7; 7 bases align to TRBD2. CDR1 MNHNS and CDR2 SASEGT come from the germline V gene. This CDR3 region has 14 residues. The V gene end was trimmed by 5 bases and the J gene end by 6 bases; junction bases not matched to a gene: 10. DNA of the CDR3: TGTGCCAGCAGTCCCGGGACTAAAATCTCCGAGCAGTACTTC. This gives the protein CASSPGTKISEQYF.

V and J are TRBV3-1 and TRBJ2-3, with 7 bases aligning to TRBD2. CDR3 size: 17 residues. The J segment lost 0 bases and the V segment lost 1 base, leaving 7 bases of the junction unmatched. The germline V gene encodes CDR1 LGHDT and CDR2 YNNKEL (reference sequence). CDR3 protein: CASSQVPLAVSTDTQYF. CDR3 sequence (DNA): TGTGCCAGCAGCCAAGTTCCCCTAGCGGTGAGCACAGATACGCAGTATTTT.